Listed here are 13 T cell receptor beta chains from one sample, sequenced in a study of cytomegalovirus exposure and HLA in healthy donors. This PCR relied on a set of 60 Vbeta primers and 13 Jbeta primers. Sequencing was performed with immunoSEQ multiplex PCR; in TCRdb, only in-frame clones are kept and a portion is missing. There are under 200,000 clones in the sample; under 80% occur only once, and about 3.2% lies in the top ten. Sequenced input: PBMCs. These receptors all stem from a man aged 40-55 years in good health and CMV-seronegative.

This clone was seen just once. The CDR3 here is CASREGQRNTEAFF. Here the CDR3 DNA reads TGTGCCAGCAGAGAGGGACAGAGAAACACTGAAGCTTTCTTT. The chain employs TRBV28 and TRBJ1-1; 7 bases match TRBD1. V shed 6 bases and J 2 bases; nucleotides not matched to a gene: 6. The CDR3 sequence is 14 residues long. Germline V gene lookup returns CDR1 MDHEN and CDR2 SYDVKM.

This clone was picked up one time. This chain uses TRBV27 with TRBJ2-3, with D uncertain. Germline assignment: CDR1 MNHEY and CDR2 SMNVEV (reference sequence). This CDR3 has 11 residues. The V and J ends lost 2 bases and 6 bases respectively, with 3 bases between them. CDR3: CASSLHDTQYF. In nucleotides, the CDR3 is TGTGCCAGCAGTTTACATGATACGCAGTATTTT.

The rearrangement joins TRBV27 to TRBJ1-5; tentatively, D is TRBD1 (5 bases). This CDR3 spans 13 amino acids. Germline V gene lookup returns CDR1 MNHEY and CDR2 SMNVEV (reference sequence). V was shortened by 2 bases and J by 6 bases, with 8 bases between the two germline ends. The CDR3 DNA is TGTGCCAGCAGTTTAATCGGGGGTCAGCCCCAGCATTTT. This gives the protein CASSLIGGQPQHF.

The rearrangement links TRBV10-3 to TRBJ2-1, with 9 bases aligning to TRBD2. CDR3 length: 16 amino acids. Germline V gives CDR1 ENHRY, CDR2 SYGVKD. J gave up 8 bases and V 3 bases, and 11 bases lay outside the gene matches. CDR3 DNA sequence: TGTGCCATCAGTGACTCCGGGGGACTAGCTAACCATGAGCAGTTCTTC. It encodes CAISDSGGLANHEQFF.

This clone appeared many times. The CDR3 DNA reads as TGTGCCAGTCTCGCCCGGGACAGGGACACTGAAGCTTTCTTT. It yields the protein CASLARDRDTEAFF. The chain carries TRBV6-1 and TRBJ1-1; 9 nucleotides line up with TRBD1. The germline V gene has CDR1 MNHNS and CDR2 SASEGT. The CDR3 has 14 residues. J was trimmed by 3 bases and V by 9 bases; bases with no gene match: 8.

CDR3 in DNA: TGTGCCAGCAGTGTAGGGACAGGAACGTTCACTGAAGCTTTCTTT. Amino acids: CASSVGTGTFTEAFF. This chain uses TRBV6-1 with TRBJ1-1, with TRBD1 matching 8 bases. CDR1 is MNHNS, CDR2 SASEGT, per germline. The CDR3 extends over 15 amino acids. V dropped 4 bases and J dropped 4; count of bases not matched to a gene: 8.

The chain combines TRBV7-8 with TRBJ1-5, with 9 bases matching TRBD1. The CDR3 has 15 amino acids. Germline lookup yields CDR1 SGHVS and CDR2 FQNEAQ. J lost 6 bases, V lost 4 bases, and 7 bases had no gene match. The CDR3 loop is CASSSSGTGTQPQHF. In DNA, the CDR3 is TGTGCCAGCAGCTCCTCCGGGACAGGGACTCAGCCCCAGCATTTT.

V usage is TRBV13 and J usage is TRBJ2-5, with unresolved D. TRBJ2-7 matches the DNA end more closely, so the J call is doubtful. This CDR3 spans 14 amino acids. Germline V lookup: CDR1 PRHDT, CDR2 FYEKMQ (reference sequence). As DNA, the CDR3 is TGTGCCAGCAGCTTACCTGATTTGAGCTACGAGCAGTACTTC. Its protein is CASSLPDLSYEQYF.

The DNA for the CDR3 is TGCACCACACAGGGGGCAGACTATGGCTACACCTTC. Protein product: CTTQGADYGYTF. This rearrangement joins TRBV29-1 to TRBJ1-2; 9 bases line up with TRBD1. Per germline, CDR1 SQVTM and CDR2 ANQGSEA. This CDR3 has 12 residues. The full variable domain, in which reference TRBV29-1 and TRBJ1-2 provide the parts outside the CDR3, is SAVISQKPSRDICQRGTSLTIQCQVDSQVTMMFWYRQQPGQSLTLIATANQGSEATYESGFVIDKFPISRPNLTFSTLTVSNMSPEDSSIYLCTTQGADYGYTFGSGTRLTVV.

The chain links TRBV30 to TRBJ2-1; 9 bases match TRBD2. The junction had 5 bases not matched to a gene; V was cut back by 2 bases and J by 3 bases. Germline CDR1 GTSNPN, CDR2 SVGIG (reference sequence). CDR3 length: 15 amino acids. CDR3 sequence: CAWSNGRGGYNEQFF. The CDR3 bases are TGTGCCTGGAGTAATGGGCGGGGGGGCTACAATGAGCAGTTCTTC.

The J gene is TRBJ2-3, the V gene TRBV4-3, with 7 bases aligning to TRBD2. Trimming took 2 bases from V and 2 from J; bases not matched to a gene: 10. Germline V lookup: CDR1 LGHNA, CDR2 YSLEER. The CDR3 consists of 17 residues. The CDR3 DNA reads TGCGCCAGCAGCCAAAGCCCCACTAGCGCGGACACAGATACGCAGTATTTT. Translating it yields CASSQSPTSADTDTQYF.

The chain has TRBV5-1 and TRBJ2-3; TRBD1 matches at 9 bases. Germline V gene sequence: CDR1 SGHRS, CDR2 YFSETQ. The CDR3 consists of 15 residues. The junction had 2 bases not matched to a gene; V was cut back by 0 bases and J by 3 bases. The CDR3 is CASSLGDRETDTQYF. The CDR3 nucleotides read TGCGCCAGCAGCTTGGGGGACAGGGAGACAGATACGCAGTATTTT.

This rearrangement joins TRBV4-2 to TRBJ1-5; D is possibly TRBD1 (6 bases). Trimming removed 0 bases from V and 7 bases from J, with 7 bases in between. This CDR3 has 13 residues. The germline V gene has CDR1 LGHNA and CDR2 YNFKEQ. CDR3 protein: CASSQDRGQPQHF. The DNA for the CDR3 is TGTGCCAGCAGCCAAGACAGGGGCCAGCCCCAGCATTTT.